Following are 2 T cell receptor beta chains from one sample sequenced in a study of identifying expanded T cells in peripheral blood. Assay used: immunoSEQ multiplex PCR; TCRdb lists only in-frame clones, some missing. The data hold about 58,000 clones, with more than 70% observed a single time. The sequencing input was blood. All receptors derive from a person between 18 and 75 years old in good health.

This chain joins TRBV11-2 and TRBJ1-5; D remains ambiguous. In germline, CDR1 is SGHAT, CDR2 FQNNGV. V lost 5 bases to trimming and J lost 6 bases, with 11 bases between them. The CDR3 sequence is 13 residues long. CDR3 DNA sequence: TGTGCCAGCAGCCTAACAAGGAGTCAGCCCCAGCATTTT. It translates to CASSLTRSQPQHF.

This chain links TRBV6-5 with TRBJ2-5; no reliable D call. Germline V gene lookup returns CDR1 MNHEY and CDR2 SVGAGI. The CDR3 sequence is 13 residues long. V lost 6 bases to trimming and J lost 0 bases, with 8 bases between them. Here the CDR3 DNA reads TGTGCCAGCAGGTACCAGTACCAAGAGACCCAGTACTTC. Encoded protein: CASRYQYQETQYF.